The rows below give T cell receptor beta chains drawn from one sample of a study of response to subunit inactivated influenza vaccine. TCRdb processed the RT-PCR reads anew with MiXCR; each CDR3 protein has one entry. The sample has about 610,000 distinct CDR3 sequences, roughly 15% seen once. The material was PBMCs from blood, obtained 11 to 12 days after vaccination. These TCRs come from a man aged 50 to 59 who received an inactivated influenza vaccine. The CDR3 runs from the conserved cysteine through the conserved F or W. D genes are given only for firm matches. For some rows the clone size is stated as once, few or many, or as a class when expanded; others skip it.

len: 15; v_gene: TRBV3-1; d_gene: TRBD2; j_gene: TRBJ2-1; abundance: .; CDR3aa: CASSPPSGWSNEQFF; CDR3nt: TGTGCCAGCAGCCCTCCTAGCGGATGGAGCAATGAGCAGTTCTTC
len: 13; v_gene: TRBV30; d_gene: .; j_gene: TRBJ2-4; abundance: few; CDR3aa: CAWSVGAKNIQYF; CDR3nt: TGTGCCTGGAGTGTCGGAGCCAAAAACATTCAGTACTTC
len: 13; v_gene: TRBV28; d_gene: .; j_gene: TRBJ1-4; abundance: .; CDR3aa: CASSSQLNEKLFF; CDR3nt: TGTGCCAGCAGTTCCCAGCTTAATGAAAAACTGTTTTTT
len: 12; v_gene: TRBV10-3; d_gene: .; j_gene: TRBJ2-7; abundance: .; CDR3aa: CAISDSNYEQYF; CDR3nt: TGTGCCATCAGTGATAGCAACTACGAGCAGTACTTC
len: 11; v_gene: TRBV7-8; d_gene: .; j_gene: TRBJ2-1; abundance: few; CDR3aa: CASSLGQEQFF; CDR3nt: TGTGCCAGCAGCTTAGGCCAAGAGCAGTTCTTC
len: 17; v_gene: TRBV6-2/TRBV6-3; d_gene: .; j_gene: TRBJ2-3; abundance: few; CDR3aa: CASSSPPLTGDTDTQYF; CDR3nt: TGTGCCAGCAGTTCCCCGCCCTTGACAGGAGACACAGATACGCAGTATTTT
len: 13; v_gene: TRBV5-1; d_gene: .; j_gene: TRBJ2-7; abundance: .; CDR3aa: CASSLGSGTEQYF; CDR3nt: TGCGCCAGCAGCTTGGGTTCGGGGACCGAGCAGTACTTC
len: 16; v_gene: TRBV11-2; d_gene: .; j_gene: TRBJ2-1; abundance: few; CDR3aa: CASSLAPVGSYNEQFF; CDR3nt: TGTGCCAGCAGCTTAGCCCCAGTGGGCTCCTACAATGAGCAGTTCTTC
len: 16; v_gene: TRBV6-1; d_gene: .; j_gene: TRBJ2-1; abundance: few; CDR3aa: CASSEAAGPPYNEQFF; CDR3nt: TGTGCCAGCAGTGAAGCTGCAGGGCCTCCCTACAATGAGCAGTTCTTC
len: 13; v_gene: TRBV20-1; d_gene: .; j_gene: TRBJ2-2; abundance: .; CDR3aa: CSARTIYTGELFF; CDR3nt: TGCAGTGCTAGGACTATCTACACCGGGGAGCTGTTTTTT
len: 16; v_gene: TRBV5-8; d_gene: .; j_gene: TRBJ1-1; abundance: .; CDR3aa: CASSLRTGTLNTEAFF; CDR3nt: TGTGCCAGCAGCTTACGTACCGGGACCCTTAACACTGAAGCTTTCTTT
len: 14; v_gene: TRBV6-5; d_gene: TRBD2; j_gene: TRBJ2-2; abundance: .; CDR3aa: CAPAGTRVPGELFF; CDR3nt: TGTGCCCCAGCAGGGACTAGAGTTCCCGGGGAGCTGTTTTTT
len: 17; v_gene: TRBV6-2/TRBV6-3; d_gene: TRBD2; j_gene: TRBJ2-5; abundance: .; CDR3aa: CASRTGTSGTSVGTQYF; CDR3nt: TGTGCCAGCCGTACCGGGACTAGCGGCACATCCGTCGGGACCCAGTACTTC
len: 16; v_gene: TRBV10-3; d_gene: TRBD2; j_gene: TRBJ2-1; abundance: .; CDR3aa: CAISEIAGGPYNEQFF; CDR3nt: TGTGCCATCAGTGAGATAGCGGGGGGTCCCTACAATGAGCAGTTCTTC
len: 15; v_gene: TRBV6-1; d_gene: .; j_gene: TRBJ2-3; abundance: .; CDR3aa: CASSDRTGRADTQYF; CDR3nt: TGTGCCAGCAGCGACCGGACAGGGAGGGCAGATACGCAGTATTTT
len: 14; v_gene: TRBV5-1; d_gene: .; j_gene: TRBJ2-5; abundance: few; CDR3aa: CASRAGLGEETQYF; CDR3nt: TGCGCCAGCAGGGCGGGGTTGGGTGAGGAGACCCAGTACTTC
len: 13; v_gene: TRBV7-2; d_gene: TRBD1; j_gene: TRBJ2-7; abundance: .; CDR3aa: CASSYRGLYEQYF; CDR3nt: TGTGCCAGCAGCTACAGGGGTCTATACGAGCAGTACTTC
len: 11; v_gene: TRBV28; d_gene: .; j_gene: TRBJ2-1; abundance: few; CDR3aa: CASPSNNEQFF; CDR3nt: TGTGCCAGCCCCTCGAACAATGAGCAGTTCTTC
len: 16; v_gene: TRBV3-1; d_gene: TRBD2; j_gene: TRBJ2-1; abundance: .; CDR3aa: CASSQVRLAGVNEQFF; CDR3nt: TGTGCCAGCAGCCAAGTGAGACTAGCGGGAGTAAATGAGCAGTTCTTC
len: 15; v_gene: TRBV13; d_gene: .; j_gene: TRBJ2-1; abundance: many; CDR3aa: CASSLRVDSYNEQFF; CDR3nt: TGTGCCAGCAGCTTAAGGGTAGACTCCTACAATGAGCAGTTCTTC
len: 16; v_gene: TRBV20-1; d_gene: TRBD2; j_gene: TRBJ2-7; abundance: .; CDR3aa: CSARETSGRDGYEQYF; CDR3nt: TGCAGTGCTAGAGAGACTAGCGGGAGGGACGGGTACGAGCAGTACTTC
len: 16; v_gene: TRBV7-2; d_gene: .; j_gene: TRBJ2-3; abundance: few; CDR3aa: CASSSQPAHGTDTQYF; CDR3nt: TGTGCCAGCAGCTCTCAGCCAGCCCATGGCACAGATACGCAGTATTTT
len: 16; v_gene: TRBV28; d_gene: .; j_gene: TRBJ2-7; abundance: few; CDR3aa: CASSLPQGPGVYEQYF; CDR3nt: TGTGCCAGCAGTTTGCCACAGGGCCCCGGCGTCTACGAGCAGTACTTC
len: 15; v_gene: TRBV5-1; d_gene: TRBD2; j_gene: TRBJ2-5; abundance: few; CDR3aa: CASSSLAGGQETQYF; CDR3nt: TGCGCCAGCAGCTCCCTAGCGGGAGGACAAGAGACCCAGTACTTC
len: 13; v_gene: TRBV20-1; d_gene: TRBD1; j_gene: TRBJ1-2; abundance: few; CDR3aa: CSAWDSRNYGYTF; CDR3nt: TGCAGTGCTTGGGACAGCCGGAACTATGGCTACACCTTC
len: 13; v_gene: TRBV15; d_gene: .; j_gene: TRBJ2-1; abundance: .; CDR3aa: CATSREAYNEQFF; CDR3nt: TGTGCCACCAGCAGAGAAGCCTACAATGAGCAGTTCTTC
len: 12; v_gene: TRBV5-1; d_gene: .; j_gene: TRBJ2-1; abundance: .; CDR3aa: CASSLTNNEQFF; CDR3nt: TGCGCCAGCAGCTTGACTAACAATGAGCAGTTCTTC
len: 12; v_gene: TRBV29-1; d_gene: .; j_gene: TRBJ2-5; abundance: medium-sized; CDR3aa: CSVEGDRQTQYF; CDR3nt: TGCAGCGTTGAGGGGGATAGGCAGACCCAGTACTTC
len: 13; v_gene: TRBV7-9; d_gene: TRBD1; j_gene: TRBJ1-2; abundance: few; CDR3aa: CASDRGQIGGYTF; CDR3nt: TGTGCCAGCGACAGGGGGCAAATTGGTGGCTACACCTTC
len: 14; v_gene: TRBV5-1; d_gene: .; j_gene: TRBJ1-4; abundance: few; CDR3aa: CASSPSGEGEKLFF; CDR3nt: TGCGCCAGCAGCCCGTCAGGGGAGGGAGAAAAACTGTTTTTT
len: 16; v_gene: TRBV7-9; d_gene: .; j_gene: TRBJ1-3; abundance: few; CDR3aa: CASSGPILYSGNTIYF; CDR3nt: TGTGCCAGCAGCGGCCCAATACTGTACTCTGGAAACACCATATATTTT
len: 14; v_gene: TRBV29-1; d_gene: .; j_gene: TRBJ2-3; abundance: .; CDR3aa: CSVVGERETDTQYF; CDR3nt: TGCAGCGTTGTTGGGGAGAGGGAGACAGATACGCAGTATTTT
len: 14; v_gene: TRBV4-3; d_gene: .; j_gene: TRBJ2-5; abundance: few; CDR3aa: CASSQLTGQETQYF; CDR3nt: TGCGCCAGCAGCCAATTGACTGGACAAGAGACCCAGTACTTC
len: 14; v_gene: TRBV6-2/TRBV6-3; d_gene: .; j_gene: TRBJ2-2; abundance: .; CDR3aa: CASSYSLGAGELFF; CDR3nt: TGTGCCAGCAGTTACTCTTTAGGGGCCGGGGAGCTGTTTTTT
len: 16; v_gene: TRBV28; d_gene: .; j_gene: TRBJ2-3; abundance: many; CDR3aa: CASSLWILGPTDTQYF; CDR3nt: TGTGCCAGCAGTTTATGGATACTAGGCCCCACAGATACGCAGTATTTT
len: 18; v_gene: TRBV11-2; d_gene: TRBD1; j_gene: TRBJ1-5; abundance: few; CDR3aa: CASSLGGQGTFSNQPQHF; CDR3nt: TGTGCCAGCAGCTTAGGTGGACAGGGAACCTTTAGCAATCAGCCCCAGCATTTT
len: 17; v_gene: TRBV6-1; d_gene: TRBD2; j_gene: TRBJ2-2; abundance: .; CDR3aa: CASRGTSGALNTGELFF; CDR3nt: TGTGCCAGCAGGGGGACTAGCGGGGCCCTGAACACCGGGGAGCTGTTTTTT
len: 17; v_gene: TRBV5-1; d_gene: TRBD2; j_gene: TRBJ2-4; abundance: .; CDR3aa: CASSLIAGGLAKNIQYF; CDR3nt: TGCGCCAGCAGCCTAATTGCGGGGGGGCTAGCCAAAAACATTCAGTACTTC
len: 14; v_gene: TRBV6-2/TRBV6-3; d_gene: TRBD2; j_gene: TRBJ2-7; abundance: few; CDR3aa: CASSYRAGVGEQYF; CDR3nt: TGTGCCAGCAGTTATCGAGCGGGAGTGGGCGAGCAGTACTTC
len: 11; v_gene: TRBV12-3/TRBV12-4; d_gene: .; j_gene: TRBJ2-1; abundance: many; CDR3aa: CASSLGNEQFF; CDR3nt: TGTGCCAGCAGCTTAGGGAATGAGCAGTTCTTC
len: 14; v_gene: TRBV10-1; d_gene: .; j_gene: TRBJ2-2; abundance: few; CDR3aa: CASSESMGRGELFF; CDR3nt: TGCGCCAGCAGTGAGTCGATGGGACGCGGGGAGCTGTTTTTT
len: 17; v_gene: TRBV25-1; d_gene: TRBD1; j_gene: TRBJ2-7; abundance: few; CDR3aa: CASSETKGQGSPYEQYF; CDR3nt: TGTGCCAGCAGTGAGACAAAGGGACAGGGGTCCCCCTACGAGCAGTACTTC
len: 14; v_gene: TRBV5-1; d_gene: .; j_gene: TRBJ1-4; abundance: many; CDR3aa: CASSPGEDRPKLFF; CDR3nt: TGCGCCAGCAGCCCGGGGGAGGACAGACCAAAACTGTTTTTT
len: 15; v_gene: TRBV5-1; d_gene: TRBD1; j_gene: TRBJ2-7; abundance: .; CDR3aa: CASSLTGTGAREQYF; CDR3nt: TGCGCCAGCAGCTTGACCGGGACAGGGGCGAGGGAGCAGTACTTC
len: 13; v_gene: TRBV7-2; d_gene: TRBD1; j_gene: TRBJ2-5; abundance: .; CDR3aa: CASSLAQGETQYF; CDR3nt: TGTGCCAGCAGCTTAGCACAGGGGGAGACCCAGTACTTC
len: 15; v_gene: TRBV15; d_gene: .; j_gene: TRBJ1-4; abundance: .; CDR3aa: CATRSPGEANEKLFF; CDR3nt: TGTGCCACAAGAAGCCCAGGGGAGGCTAATGAAAAACTGTTTTTT
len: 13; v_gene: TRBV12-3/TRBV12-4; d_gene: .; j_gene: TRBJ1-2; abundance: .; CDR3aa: CASSLDLGNGYTF; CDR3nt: TGTGCCAGCAGTTTAGATTTGGGGAATGGCTACACCTTC
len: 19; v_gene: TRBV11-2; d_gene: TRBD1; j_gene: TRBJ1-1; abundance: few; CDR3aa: CASSLDGARTGFWNTEAFF; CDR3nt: TGTGCCAGCAGCTTAGATGGGGCCCGGACAGGCTTTTGGAACACTGAAGCTTTCTTT
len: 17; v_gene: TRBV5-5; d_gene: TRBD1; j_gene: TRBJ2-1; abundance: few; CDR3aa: CASSRAPPGQAYNEQFF; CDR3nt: TGTGCCAGCAGCCGAGCCCCGCCGGGACAGGCTTACAATGAGCAGTTCTTC
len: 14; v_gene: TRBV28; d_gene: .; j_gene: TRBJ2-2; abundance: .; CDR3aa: CASRNRGVSGELFF; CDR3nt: TGTGCCAGCAGGAACCGTGGGGTTTCCGGGGAGCTGTTTTTT
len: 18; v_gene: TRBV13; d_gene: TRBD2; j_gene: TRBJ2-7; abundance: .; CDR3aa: CASSLGLTSGGARGEQYF; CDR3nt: TGTGCCAGCAGCTTAGGCCTGACTAGCGGGGGCGCACGGGGTGAGCAGTACTTC
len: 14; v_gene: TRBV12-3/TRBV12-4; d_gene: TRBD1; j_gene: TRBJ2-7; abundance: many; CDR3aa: CASSLGTGGYEQYF; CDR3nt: TGTGCCAGCAGTTTAGGGACAGGGGGCTACGAGCAGTACTTC
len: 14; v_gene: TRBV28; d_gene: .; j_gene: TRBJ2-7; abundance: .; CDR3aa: CASSLSIAPYEQYF; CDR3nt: TGTGCCAGCAGTTTATCAATCGCTCCCTACGAGCAGTACTTC